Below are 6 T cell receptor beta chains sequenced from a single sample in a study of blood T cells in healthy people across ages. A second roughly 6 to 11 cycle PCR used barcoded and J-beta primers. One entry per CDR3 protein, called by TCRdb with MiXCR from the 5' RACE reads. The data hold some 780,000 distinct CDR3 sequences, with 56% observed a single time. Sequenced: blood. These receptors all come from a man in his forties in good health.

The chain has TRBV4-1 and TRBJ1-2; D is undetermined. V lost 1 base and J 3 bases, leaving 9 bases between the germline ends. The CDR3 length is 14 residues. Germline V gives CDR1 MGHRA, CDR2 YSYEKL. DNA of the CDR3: TGCGCCAGCAGCCAAGGTGGGTCCTACTATGGCTACACCTTC. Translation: CASSQGGSYYGYTF.

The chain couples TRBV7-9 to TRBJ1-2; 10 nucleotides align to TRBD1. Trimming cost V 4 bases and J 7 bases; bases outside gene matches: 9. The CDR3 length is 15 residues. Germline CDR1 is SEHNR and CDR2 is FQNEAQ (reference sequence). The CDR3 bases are TGTGCCAGCAGCTCGGGTAGGGACAGGGGTCGTGGCTACACCTTC. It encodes CASSSGRDRGRGYTF.

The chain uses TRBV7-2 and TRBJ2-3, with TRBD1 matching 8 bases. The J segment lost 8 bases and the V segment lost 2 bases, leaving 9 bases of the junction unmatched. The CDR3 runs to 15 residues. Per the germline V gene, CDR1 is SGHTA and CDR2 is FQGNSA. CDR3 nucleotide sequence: TGTGCCAGCAGCTTAAGTGGGTCAGGGGGCGGTACGCAGTATTTT. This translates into CASSLSGSGGGTQYF.

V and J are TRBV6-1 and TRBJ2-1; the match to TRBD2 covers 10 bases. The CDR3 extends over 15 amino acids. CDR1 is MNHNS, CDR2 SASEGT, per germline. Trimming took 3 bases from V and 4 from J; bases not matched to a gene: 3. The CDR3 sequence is CASSEETSGYNEQFF. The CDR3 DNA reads TGTGCCAGCAGTGAGGAGACTAGCGGGTACAATGAGCAGTTCTTC.

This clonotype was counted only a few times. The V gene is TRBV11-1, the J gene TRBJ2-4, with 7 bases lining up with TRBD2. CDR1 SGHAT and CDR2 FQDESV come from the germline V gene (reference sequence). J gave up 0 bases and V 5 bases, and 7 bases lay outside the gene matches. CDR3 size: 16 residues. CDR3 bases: TGTGCCAGCAGCCTAGGGACTACGCTAGCCAAAAACATTCAGTACTTC. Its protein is CASSLGTTLAKNIQYF.

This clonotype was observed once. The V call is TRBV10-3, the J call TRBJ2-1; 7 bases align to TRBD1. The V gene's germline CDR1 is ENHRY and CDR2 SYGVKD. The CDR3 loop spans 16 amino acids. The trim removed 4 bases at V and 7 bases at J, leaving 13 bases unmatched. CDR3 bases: TGTGCCATCAGTGGAAGCATGTTTGACAGGGTGAATGAGCAGTTCTTC. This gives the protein CAISGSMFDRVNEQFF.